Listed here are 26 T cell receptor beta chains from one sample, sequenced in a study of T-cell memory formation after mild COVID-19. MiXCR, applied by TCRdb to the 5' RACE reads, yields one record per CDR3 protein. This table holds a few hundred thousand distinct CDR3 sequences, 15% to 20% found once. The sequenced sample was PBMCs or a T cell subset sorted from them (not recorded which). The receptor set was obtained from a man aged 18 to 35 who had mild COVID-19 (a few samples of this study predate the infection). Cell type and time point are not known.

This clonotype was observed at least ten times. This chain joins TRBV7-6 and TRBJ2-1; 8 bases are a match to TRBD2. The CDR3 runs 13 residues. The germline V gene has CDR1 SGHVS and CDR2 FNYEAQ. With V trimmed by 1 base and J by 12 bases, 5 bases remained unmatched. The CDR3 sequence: CASSLVSGGRQFF. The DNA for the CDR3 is TGTGCCAGCAGCTTAGTTTCGGGGGGGCGGCAGTTCTTC. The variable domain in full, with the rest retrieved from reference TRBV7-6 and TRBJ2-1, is GAGVSQSPRYKVTKRGQDVALRCDPISGHVSLYWYRQALGQGPEFLTYFNYEAQQDKSGLPNDRFSAERPEGSISTLTIQRTEQRDSAMYRCASSLVSGGRQFFGPGTRLTVL.

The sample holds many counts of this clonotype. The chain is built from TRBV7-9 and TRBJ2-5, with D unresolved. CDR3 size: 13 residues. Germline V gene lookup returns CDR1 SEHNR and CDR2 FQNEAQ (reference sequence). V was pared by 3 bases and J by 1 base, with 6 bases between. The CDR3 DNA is TGTGCCAGCAGCTTCGGCCCCCAAGAGACCCAGTACTTC. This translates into CASSFGPQETQYF.

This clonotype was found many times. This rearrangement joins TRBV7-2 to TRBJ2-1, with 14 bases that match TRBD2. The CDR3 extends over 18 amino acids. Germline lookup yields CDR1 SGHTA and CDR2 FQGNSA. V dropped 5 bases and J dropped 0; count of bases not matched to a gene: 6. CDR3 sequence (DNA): TGTGCCAGCAGCCCTCGGACTAGCGGGGGGAGCTCCTACAATGAGCAGTTCTTC. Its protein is CASSPRTSGGSSYNEQFF.

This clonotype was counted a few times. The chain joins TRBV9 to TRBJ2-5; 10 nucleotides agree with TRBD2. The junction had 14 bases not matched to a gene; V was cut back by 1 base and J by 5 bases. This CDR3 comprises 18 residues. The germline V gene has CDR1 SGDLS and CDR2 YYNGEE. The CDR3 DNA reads TGTGCCAGCAGCGTATCTCCGCTAGCGGGGGCTCCAGAGGAGACCCAGTACTTC. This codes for CASSVSPLAGAPEETQYF. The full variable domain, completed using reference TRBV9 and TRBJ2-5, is DSGVTQTPKHLITATGQRVTLRCSPRSGDLSVYWYQQSLDQGLQFLIQYYNGEERAKGNILERFSAQQFPDLHSELNLSSLELGDSALYFCASSVSPLAGAPEETQYFGPGTRLLVL.

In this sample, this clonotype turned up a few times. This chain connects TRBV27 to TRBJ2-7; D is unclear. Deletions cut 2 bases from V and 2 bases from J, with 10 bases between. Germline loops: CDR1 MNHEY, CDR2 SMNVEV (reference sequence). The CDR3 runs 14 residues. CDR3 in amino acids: CASSLGSRAYEQYF. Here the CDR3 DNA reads TGTGCCAGCAGTTTAGGTAGCCGGGCCTACGAGCAGTACTTC.

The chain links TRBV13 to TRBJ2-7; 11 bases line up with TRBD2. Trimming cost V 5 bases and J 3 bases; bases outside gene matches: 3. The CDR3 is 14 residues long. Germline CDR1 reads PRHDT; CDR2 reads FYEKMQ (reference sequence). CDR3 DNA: TGTGCCAGCAGCGCTGGGACTAGCGGCTACGAGCAGTACTTC. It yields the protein CASSAGTSGYEQYF.

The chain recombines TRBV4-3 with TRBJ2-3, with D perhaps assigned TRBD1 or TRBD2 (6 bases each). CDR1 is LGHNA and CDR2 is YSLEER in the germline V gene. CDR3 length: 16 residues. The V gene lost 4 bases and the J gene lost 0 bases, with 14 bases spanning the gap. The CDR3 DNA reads TGCGCCAGCAGCCGGTCGGGGGCGGTGAGCACAGATACGCAGTATTTT. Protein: CASSRSGAVSTDTQYF.

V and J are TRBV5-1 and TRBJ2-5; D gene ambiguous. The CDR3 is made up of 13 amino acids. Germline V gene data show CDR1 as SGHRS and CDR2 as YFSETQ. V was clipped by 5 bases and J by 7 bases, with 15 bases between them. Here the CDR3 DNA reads TGCGCCAGCAGGGGGAAGCCAGACGGGACCCAGTACTTC. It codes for CASRGKPDGTQYF.

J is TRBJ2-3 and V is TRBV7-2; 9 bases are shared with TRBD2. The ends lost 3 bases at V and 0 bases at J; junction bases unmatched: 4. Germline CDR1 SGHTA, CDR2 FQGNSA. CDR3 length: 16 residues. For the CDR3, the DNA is TGTGCCAGCAGCTTGACTAGCGGATTTAGCACAGATACGCAGTATTTT. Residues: CASSLTSGFSTDTQYF.

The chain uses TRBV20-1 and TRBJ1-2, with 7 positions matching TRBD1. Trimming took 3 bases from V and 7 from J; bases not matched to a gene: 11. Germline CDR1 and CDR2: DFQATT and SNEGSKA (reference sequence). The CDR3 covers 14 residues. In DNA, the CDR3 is TGCAGTGCTAGGGCTCATGACAGGGTGCGTGGCTACACCTTC. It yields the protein CSARAHDRVRGYTF.

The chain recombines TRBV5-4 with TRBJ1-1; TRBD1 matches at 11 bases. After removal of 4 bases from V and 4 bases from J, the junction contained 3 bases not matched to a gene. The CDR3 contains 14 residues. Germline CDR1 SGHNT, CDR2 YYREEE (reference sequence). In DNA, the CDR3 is TGTGCCAGCAGCACGGGACAGGGGGTCACTGAAGCTTTCTTT. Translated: CASSTGQGVTEAFF.

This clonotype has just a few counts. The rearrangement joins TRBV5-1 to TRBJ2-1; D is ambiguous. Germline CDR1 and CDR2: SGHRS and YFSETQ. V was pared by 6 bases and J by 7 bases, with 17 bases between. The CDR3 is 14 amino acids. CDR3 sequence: CASKMLADGNEQFF. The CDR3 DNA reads TGCGCCAGCAAAATGCTGGCGGACGGGAATGAGCAGTTCTTC.

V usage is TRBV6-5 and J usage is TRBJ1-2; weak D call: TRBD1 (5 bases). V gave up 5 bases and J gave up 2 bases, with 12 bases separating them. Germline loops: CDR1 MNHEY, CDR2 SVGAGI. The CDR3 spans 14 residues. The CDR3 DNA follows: TGTGCCAGCAGTAGGGGCAGGGTCAACTATGGCTACACCTTC. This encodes CASSRGRVNYGYTF.

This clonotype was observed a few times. CDR3 nucleotide sequence: TGCGCCAGCAGCTTGGCCGTACTTGGAGACGAGCAGTACTTC. As protein: CASSLAVLGDEQYF. The V gene is TRBV5-1, the J gene TRBJ2-7; D unclear. This CDR3 is 14 amino acids long. Per germline, CDR1 SGHRS and CDR2 YFSETQ. V shed 0 bases and J shed 5 bases, with 12 bases lying between them.

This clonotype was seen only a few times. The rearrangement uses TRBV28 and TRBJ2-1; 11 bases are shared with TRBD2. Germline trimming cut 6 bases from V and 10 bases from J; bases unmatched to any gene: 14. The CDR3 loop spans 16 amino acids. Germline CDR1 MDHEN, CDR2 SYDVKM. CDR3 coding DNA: TGTGCCAGCAGATCTCTTAGTAGCGGGGGGGCTTGGGAGCAGTTCTTC. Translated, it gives CASRSLSSGGAWEQFF.

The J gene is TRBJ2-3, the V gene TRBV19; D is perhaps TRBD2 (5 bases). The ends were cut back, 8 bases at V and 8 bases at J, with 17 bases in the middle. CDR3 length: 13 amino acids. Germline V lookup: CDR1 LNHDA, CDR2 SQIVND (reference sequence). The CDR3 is CASSPGVSVTQYF. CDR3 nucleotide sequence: TGTGCCAGTTCCCCCGGGGTTTCAGTTACGCAGTATTTT.

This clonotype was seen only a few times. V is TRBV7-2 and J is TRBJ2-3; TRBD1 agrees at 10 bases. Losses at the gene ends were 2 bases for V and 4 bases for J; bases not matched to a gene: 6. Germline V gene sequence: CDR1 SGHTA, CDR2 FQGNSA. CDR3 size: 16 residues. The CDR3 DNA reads TGTGCCAGCAGCTTACACGGGACAGGGGTGCCAGATACGCAGTATTTT. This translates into CASSLHGTGVPDTQYF.

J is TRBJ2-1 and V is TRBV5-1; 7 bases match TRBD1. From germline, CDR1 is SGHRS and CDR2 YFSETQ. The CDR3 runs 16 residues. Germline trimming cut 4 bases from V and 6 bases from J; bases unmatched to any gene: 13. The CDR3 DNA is TGCGCCAGCAGCACGGCCCAGGGGGTCACTAGCAATGAGCAGTTCTTC. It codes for CASSTAQGVTSNEQFF.

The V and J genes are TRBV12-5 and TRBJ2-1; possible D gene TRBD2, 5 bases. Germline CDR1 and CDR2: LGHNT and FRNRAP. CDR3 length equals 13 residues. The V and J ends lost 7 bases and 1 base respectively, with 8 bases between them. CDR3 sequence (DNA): TGTGCTAGTGCGCCGGGGTCCTACAATGAGCAGTTCTTC. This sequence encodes CASAPGSYNEQFF.

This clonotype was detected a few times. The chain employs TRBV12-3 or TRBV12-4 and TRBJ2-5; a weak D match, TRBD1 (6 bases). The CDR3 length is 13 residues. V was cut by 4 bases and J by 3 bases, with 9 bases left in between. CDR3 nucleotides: TGTGCCAGCAGTTGGGCAGGGGAAGAGACCCAGTACTTC. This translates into CASSWAGEETQYF.

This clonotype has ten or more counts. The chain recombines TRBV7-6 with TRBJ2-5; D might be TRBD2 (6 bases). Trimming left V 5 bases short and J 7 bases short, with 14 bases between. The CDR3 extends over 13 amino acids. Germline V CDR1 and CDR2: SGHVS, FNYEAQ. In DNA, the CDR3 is TGTGCCAGCAGCCCCGAGGTGGGGGGGACCCAGTACTTC. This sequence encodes CASSPEVGGTQYF.

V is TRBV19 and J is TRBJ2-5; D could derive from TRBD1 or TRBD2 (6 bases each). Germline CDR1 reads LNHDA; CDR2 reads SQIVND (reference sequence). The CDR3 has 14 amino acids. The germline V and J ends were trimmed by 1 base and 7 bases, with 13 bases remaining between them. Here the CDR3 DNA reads TGTGCCAGTAGTATAGCAGGGGCCGGGGGGACCCAGTACTTC. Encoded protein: CASSIAGAGGTQYF.

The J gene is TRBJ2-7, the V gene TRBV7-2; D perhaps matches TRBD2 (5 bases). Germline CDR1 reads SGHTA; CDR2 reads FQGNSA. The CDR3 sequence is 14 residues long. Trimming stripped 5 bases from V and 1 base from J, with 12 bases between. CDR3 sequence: CASSPDGVSYEQYV. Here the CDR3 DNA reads TGTGCCAGCAGCCCCGACGGGGTATCCTACGAGCAGTACGTC.

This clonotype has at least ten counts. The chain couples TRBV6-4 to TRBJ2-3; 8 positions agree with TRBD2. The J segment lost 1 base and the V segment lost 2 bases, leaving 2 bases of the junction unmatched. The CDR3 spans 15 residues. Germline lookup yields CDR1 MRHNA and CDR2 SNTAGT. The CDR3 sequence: CASSDEAGGTDTQYF. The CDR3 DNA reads TGTGCCAGCAGTGACGAAGCGGGGGGCACAGATACGCAGTATTTT.

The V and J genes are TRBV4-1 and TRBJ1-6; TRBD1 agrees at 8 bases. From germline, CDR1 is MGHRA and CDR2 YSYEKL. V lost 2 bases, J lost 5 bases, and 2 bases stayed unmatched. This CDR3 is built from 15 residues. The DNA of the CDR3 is TGCGCCAGCAGCCAAAGGGGACAGGATAATTCACCCCTCCACTTT. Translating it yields CASSQRGQDNSPLHF.

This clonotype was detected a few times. CDR3 loop: CSVGGVGVTEAFF. CDR3 sequence (DNA): TGCAGCGTTGGTGGGGTGGGGGTCACTGAAGCTTTCTTT. This sequence joins TRBV29-1 and TRBJ1-1, with D perhaps matching TRBD1 (5 bases). Germline V gene sequence: CDR1 SQVTM, CDR2 ANQGSEA. The CDR3 is 13 amino acids. Trimming cost V 4 bases and J 4 bases, with 13 bases left between them.